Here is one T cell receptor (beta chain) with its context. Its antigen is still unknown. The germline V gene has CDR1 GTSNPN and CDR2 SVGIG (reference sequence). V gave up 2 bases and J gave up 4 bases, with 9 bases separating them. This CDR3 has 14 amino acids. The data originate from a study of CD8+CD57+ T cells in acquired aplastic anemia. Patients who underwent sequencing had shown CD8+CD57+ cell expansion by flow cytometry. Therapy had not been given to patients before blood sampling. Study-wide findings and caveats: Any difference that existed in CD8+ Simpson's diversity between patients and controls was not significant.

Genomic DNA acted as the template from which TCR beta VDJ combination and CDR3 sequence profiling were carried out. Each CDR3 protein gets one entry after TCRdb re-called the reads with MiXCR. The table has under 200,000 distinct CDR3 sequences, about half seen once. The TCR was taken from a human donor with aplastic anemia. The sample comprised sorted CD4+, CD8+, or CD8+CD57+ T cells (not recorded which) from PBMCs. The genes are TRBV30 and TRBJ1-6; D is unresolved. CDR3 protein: CAWSKREYNSPLHF. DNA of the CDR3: TGTGCCTGGAGTAAAAGAGAGTATAATTCACCCCTCCACTTT. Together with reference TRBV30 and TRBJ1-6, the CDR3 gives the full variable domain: SQTIHQWPATLVQPVGSPLSLECTVEGTSNPNLYWYRQAAGRGLQLLFYSVGIGQISSEVPQNLSASRPQDRQFILSSKKLLLSDSGFYLCAWSKREYNSPLHFGNGTRLTVT.